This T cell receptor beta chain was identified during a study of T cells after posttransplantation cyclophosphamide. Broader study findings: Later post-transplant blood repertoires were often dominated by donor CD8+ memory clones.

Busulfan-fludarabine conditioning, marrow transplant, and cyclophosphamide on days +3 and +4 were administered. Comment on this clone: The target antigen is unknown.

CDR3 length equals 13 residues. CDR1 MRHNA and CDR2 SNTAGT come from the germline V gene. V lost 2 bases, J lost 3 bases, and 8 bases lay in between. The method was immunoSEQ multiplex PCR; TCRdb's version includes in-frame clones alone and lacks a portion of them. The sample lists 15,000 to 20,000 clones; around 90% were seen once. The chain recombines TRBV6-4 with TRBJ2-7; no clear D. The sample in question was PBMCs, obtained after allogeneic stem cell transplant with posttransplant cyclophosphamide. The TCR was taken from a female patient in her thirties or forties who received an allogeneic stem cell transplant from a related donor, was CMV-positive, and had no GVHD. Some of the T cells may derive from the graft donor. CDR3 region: CASSDGSGYEQYF. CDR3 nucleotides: TGTGCCAGCAGTGACGGGTCGGGCTACGAGCAGTACTTC.